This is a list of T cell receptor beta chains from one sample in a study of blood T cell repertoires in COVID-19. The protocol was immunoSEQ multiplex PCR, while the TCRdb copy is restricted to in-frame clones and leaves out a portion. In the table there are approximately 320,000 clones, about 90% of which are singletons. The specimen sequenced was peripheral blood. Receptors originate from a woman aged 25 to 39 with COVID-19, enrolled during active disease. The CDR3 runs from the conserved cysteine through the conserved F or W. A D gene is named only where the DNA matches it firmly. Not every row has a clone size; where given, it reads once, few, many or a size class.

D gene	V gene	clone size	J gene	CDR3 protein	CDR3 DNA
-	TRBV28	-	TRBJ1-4	CASAKQVNEKLFF	TGTGCCAGCGCCAAACAGGTTAATGAAAAACTGTTTTTT
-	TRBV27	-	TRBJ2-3	CASSPYRPTDTQYF	TGTGCCAGCAGTCCGTACAGACCCACAGATACGCAGTATTTT
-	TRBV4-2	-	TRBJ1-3	CASSQEGRLSGNTIYF	TGTGCCAGCAGCCAAGAGGGGCGGCTCTCTGGAAACACCATATATTTT
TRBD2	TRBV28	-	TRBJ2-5	CASSTQTSGGETQYF	TGTGCCAGCAGTACCCAGACTAGCGGGGGGGAGACCCAGTACTTC
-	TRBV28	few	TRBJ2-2	CASTLRTGELFF	TGTGCCAGCACCCTGAGAACCGGGGAGCTGTTTTTT
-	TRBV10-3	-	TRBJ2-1	CAITVGGNEQFF	TGTGCCATCACGGTCGGGGGAAATGAGCAGTTCTTC
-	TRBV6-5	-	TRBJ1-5	CASSYEVNQPQHF	TGTGCCAGCAGTTATGAGGTCAATCAGCCCCAGCATTTT
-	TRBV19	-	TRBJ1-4	CASSMMRLGEKLFF	TGTGCCAGTAGTATGATGAGGTTAGGCGAAAAACTGTTTTTT
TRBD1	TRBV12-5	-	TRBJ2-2	CASGPQGAGTGELFF	TGTGCTAGTGGACCCCAGGGGGCCGGCACCGGGGAGCTGTTTTTT
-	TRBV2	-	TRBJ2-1	CASSTGNPEYNEQFF	TGTGCCAGCAGCACCGGGAACCCCGAATACAATGAGCAGTTCTTC
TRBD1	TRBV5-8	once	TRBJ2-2	CASLIWDRDTGELFF	TGTGCCAGTCTGATCTGGGACAGGGACACCGGGGAGCTGTTTTTT
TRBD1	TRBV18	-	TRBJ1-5	CASSPGTGNQPQHF	TGTGCCAGCTCGCCAGGGACAGGGAATCAGCCCCAGCATTTT
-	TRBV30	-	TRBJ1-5	CAWSATTGRLQPQHF	TGTGCCTGGAGTGCTACCACAGGTAGACTTCAGCCCCAGCATTTT
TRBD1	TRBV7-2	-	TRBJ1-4	CASSLAVGGRDRRYF	TGTGCCAGCAGCTTAGCTGTGGGTGGACGGGACAGGCGTTATTTT
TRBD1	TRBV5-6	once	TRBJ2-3	CASSGRGPTILRDTQYF	TGTGCCAGCAGCGGAAGGGGGCCGACTATTTTACGAGATACGCAGTATTTT
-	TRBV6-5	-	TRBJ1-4	CASSYDGVATNEKLFF	TGTGCCAGCAGTTACGACGGGGTGGCAACTAATGAAAAACTGTTTTTT
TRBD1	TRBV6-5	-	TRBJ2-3	CASSYSTGQTTDTQYF	TGTGCCAGCAGTTACTCAACGGGACAGACCACAGATACGCAGTATTTT
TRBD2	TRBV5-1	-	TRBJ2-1	CASSYGTSGSAASYNEQFF	TGCGCCAGCAGCTATGGGACTAGCGGGTCAGCGGCCTCCTACAATGAGCAGTTCTTC
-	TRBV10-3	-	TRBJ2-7	CAIKAVDNYEQYF	TGTGCCATCAAAGCCGTAGACAACTACGAGCAGTACTTC
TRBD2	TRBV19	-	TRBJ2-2	CASAGGWSGELFF	TGTGCCAGCGCGGGGGGTTGGTCCGGGGAGCTGTTTTTT
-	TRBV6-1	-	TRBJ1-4	CASSESRVGEKLFF	TGTGCCAGCAGTGAAAGTCGGGTGGGTGAAAAACTGTTTTTT
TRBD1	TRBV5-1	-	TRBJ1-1	CASSLLQGMNTEAFF	TGCGCCAGCAGCTTGTTACAGGGGATGAACACTGAAGCTTTCTTT
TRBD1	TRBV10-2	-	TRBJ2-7	CASSELQGQGAGSNEQYF	TGCGCCAGCAGTGAGTTGCAGGGACAGGGGGCCGGGAGCAACGAGCAGTACTTC
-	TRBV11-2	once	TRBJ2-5	CASSITRETQYF	TGTGCCAGCAGCATAACGCGGGAGACCCAGTACTTC
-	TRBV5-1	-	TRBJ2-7	CASSLGSLNYEQYF	TGCGCCAGCAGCTTGGGATCCCTAAATTACGAGCAGTACTTC
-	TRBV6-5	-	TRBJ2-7	CASSYSGTLTSGQYF	TGTGCCAGCAGTTACAGCGGCACGCTGACCTCGGGGCAGTACTTC
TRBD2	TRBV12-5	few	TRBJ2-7	CASAPSGGPRVHEQYF	TGTGCTAGTGCCCCTTCGGGGGGGCCGAGGGTCCACGAGCAGTACTTC
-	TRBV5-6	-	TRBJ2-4	CASSFPSGIQYF	TGTGCCAGCAGCTTCCCATCCGGGATTCAGTACTTC
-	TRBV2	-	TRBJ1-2	CASRGRVVYGYTF	TGTGCCAGCAGGGGCAGGGTTGTCTATGGCTACACCTTC
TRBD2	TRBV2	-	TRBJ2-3	CAGGGGLSTDTQYF	TGTGCCGGGGGGGGAGGTCTTAGCACAGATACGCAGTATTTT
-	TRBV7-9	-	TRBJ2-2	CASSLSALSETGELFF	TGTGCCAGCAGCTTATCTGCTTTGAGTGAGACCGGGGAGCTGTTTTTT
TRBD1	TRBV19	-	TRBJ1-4	CASSTRTGWEKLFF	TGTGCCAGTAGTACTCGGACAGGGTGGGAAAAACTGTTTTTT